The rows below give T cell receptor beta chains drawn from one sample of a study of cytomegalovirus exposure and HLA in healthy donors. Only in-frame clones appear in the TCRdb table, and some are missing; sequencing was by immunoSEQ multiplex PCR. The repertoire has about 400,000 clones, roughly 89% of them found once; the top ten carry around 0.8%. The sequenced sample was PBMCs. Receptors originate from a young woman in good health and CMV-seronegative. The CDR3 runs from the conserved cysteine through the conserved F or W. A D gene is named only where the DNA matches it firmly. Clone size is stated in some rows and not others, as once, few, many or a class when expanded.

clone_size: NA; v_call: TRBV10-1; j_call: TRBJ1-6; d_call: NA; cdr3_aa: CASSESSSSPLHF; cdr3_nt: TGCGCCAGCAGTGAGTCGAGTAGTTCACCCCTCCACTTT
clone_size: NA; v_call: TRBV6-4; j_call: TRBJ1-3; d_call: NA; cdr3_aa: CASSDHTDISGNTIYF; cdr3_nt: TGTGCCAGCAGTGACCACACAGATATCTCTGGAAACACCATATATTTT
clone_size: NA; v_call: TRBV9; j_call: TRBJ2-3; d_call: TRBD2; cdr3_aa: CASSVGSSGGLSDTQYF; cdr3_nt: TGTGCCAGCAGCGTAGGGTCTAGCGGGGGTTTATCAGATACGCAGTATTTT
clone_size: NA; v_call: TRBV7-9; j_call: TRBJ2-3; d_call: NA; cdr3_aa: CASSLVPPAGTDTQYF; cdr3_nt: TGTGCCAGCAGCTTAGTTCCCCCGGCAGGGACAGATACGCAGTATTTT
clone_size: NA; v_call: TRBV28; j_call: TRBJ1-2; d_call: NA; cdr3_aa: CASSSGTPQSYGYTF; cdr3_nt: TGTGCCAGCAGTTCCGGGACACCCCAATCCTATGGCTACACCTTC
clone_size: NA; v_call: TRBV28; j_call: TRBJ1-2; d_call: NA; cdr3_aa: CASRGDGYTF; cdr3_nt: TGTGCCAGCAGAGGGGATGGCTACACCTTC
clone_size: NA; v_call: TRBV6-1; j_call: TRBJ2-1; d_call: TRBD1; cdr3_aa: CASSPSGTGYNEQFF; cdr3_nt: TGTGCCAGCAGTCCATCCGGGACAGGTTACAATGAGCAGTTCTTC
clone_size: NA; v_call: TRBV6-1; j_call: TRBJ1-3; d_call: TRBD1; cdr3_aa: CASSDPGQPGNTIYF; cdr3_nt: TGTGCCAGCAGTGACCCGGGACAGCCAGGAAACACCATATATTTT
clone_size: NA; v_call: TRBV28; j_call: TRBJ1-1; d_call: TRBD1; cdr3_aa: CASSHPGTGTTEAFF; cdr3_nt: TGTGCCAGCAGCCACCCCGGGACAGGGACCACTGAAGCTTTCTTT
clone_size: NA; v_call: TRBV28; j_call: TRBJ1-4; d_call: NA; cdr3_aa: CASSQISTNEKLFF; cdr3_nt: TGTGCCAGCAGTCAGATCTCAACTAATGAAAAACTGTTTTTT
clone_size: NA; v_call: TRBV2; j_call: TRBJ1-2; d_call: NA; cdr3_aa: CASSATVYGYTF; cdr3_nt: TGTGCCAGCAGCGCGACTGTCTATGGCTACACCTTC
clone_size: once; v_call: TRBV5-1; j_call: TRBJ2-7; d_call: NA; cdr3_aa: CASSLGLADFSYEQYF; cdr3_nt: TGCGCCAGCAGCTTGGGACTCGCCGACTTCTCCTACGAGCAGTACTTC
clone_size: NA; v_call: TRBV27; j_call: TRBJ1-1; d_call: TRBD1; cdr3_aa: CASSLDRGRTEAFF; cdr3_nt: TGTGCCAGCAGTCTGGACAGGGGGCGAACTGAAGCTTTCTTT
clone_size: NA; v_call: TRBV2; j_call: TRBJ2-5; d_call: NA; cdr3_aa: CASRRQETQYF; cdr3_nt: TGTGCCAGCAGGCGGCAAGAGACCCAGTACTTC
clone_size: NA; v_call: TRBV6-1; j_call: TRBJ2-1; d_call: TRBD1; cdr3_aa: CASSEFRDRVRNEQFF; cdr3_nt: TGTGCCAGCAGTGAGTTCCGGGACAGGGTTCGCAATGAGCAGTTCTTC
clone_size: NA; v_call: TRBV27; j_call: TRBJ1-1; d_call: NA; cdr3_aa: CASSPRNTNTEAFF; cdr3_nt: TGTGCCAGCAGTCCCCGTAACACGAACACTGAAGCTTTCTTT
clone_size: NA; v_call: TRBV9; j_call: TRBJ2-7; d_call: TRBD1; cdr3_aa: CASSPDRGRTSYEQYF; cdr3_nt: TGTGCCAGCAGCCCCGACAGGGGTCGAACCTCCTACGAGCAGTACTTC
clone_size: NA; v_call: TRBV7-9; j_call: TRBJ2-1; d_call: NA; cdr3_aa: CASREWRAYNEQFF; cdr3_nt: TGTGCCAGCCGGGAGTGGCGGGCCTACAATGAGCAGTTCTTC
clone_size: NA; v_call: TRBV5-6; j_call: TRBJ2-3; d_call: NA; cdr3_aa: CASSLRGRRTDTQYF; cdr3_nt: TGTGCCAGCAGCTTGCGGGGTCGCCGCACAGATACGCAGTATTTT
clone_size: few; v_call: TRBV2; j_call: TRBJ2-2; d_call: NA; cdr3_aa: CASSDFDQGELFF; cdr3_nt: TGTGCCAGCAGTGACTTCGATCAGGGTGAGCTGTTTTTT
clone_size: NA; v_call: TRBV6-5; j_call: TRBJ2-2; d_call: NA; cdr3_aa: CASSRSGPGELFF; cdr3_nt: TGTGCCAGCAGTAGATCAGGGCCCGGGGAGCTGTTTTTT
clone_size: NA; v_call: TRBV4-1; j_call: TRBJ1-2; d_call: TRBD1; cdr3_aa: CASSQDPQGIYGYTF; cdr3_nt: TGCGCCAGCAGCCAGGACCCACAGGGGATCTATGGCTACACCTTC
clone_size: NA; v_call: TRBV6-5; j_call: TRBJ2-2; d_call: NA; cdr3_aa: CATYRDRLSTGELFF; cdr3_nt: TGTGCCACCTACCGAGACAGGTTATCCACCGGGGAGCTGTTTTTT
clone_size: NA; v_call: TRBV4-1; j_call: TRBJ1-1; d_call: TRBD1; cdr3_aa: CASSQFTDRTLEAFF; cdr3_nt: TGCGCCAGCAGCCAATTTACGGACAGGACCCTTGAAGCTTTCTTT
clone_size: NA; v_call: TRBV11-2; j_call: TRBJ2-1; d_call: TRBD2; cdr3_aa: CASSFGGGVKSYNEQFF; cdr3_nt: TGTGCCAGCAGCTTTGGCGGGGGGGTGAAATCTTACAATGAGCAGTTCTTC
clone_size: NA; v_call: TRBV9; j_call: TRBJ2-3; d_call: TRBD2; cdr3_aa: CASSVEAGGTDTQYF; cdr3_nt: TGTGCCAGCAGCGTAGAAGCGGGGGGCACAGATACGCAGTATTTT
clone_size: NA; v_call: TRBV27; j_call: TRBJ1-1; d_call: TRBD1; cdr3_aa: CASSSPGGTEAFF; cdr3_nt: TGTGCCAGCAGTTCCCCAGGGGGCACTGAAGCTTTCTTT
clone_size: few; v_call: TRBV6-1; j_call: TRBJ1-4; d_call: NA; cdr3_aa: CASSEGRGKSEKLFF; cdr3_nt: TGTGCCAGCAGTGAAGGCCGGGGTAAAAGTGAAAAACTGTTTTTT
clone_size: NA; v_call: TRBV6-1; j_call: TRBJ1-2; d_call: NA; cdr3_aa: CASSEPGQNLNYGYTF; cdr3_nt: TGTGCCAGCAGTGAACCCGGACAGAACCTTAACTATGGCTACACCTTC
clone_size: once; v_call: TRBV7-9; j_call: TRBJ1-5; d_call: NA; cdr3_aa: CASSTGSPDQPQHF; cdr3_nt: TGTGCCAGCAGCACGGGTAGTCCAGATCAGCCCCAGCATTTT
clone_size: NA; v_call: TRBV28; j_call: TRBJ2-3; d_call: NA; cdr3_aa: CASSGPLGGPPYTQYF; cdr3_nt: TGTGCCAGCAGTGGCCCCCTAGGGGGTCCCCCCTATACGCAGTATTTT
clone_size: NA; v_call: TRBV5-1; j_call: TRBJ1-2; d_call: NA; cdr3_aa: CASSGDLGRYGYTF; cdr3_nt: TGCGCCAGCAGCGGCGACTTGGGGCGCTATGGCTACACCTTC
clone_size: NA; v_call: TRBV5-4; j_call: TRBJ2-3; d_call: NA; cdr3_aa: CASSVGGPDTQYF; cdr3_nt: TGTGCCAGCAGCGTGGGTGGCCCAGATACGCAGTATTTT
clone_size: NA; v_call: TRBV18; j_call: TRBJ1-5; d_call: TRBD1; cdr3_aa: CASSRSTGVVHQPQHF; cdr3_nt: TGTGCCAGCTCACGATCAACAGGGGTGGTTCATCAGCCCCAGCATTTT
clone_size: NA; v_call: TRBV5-1; j_call: TRBJ2-7; d_call: NA; cdr3_aa: CASSRNSEQYF; cdr3_nt: TGCGCCAGCAGCCGAAATAGCGAGCAGTACTTC
clone_size: NA; v_call: TRBV12-1; j_call: TRBJ2-1; d_call: NA; cdr3_aa: CASSSFTSGANNEQFF; cdr3_nt: TGTGCCAGCAGCTCCTTTACTAGCGGGGCCAACAATGAGCAGTTCTTC
clone_size: NA; v_call: TRBV2; j_call: TRBJ2-7; d_call: NA; cdr3_aa: CASSEVNRGEQYF; cdr3_nt: TGTGCCAGCAGTGAAGTTAACCGGGGTGAGCAGTACTTC
clone_size: NA; v_call: TRBV18; j_call: TRBJ1-4; d_call: NA; cdr3_aa: CASSPGGNNEKLFF; cdr3_nt: TGTGCCAGCTCACCAGGGGGCAACAATGAAAAACTGTTTTTT
clone_size: NA; v_call: TRBV28; j_call: TRBJ1-2; d_call: TRBD1; cdr3_aa: CASSPSTGGIYGYTF; cdr3_nt: TGTGCCAGCAGTCCATCGACAGGGGGGATATATGGCTACACCTTC
clone_size: NA; v_call: TRBV28; j_call: TRBJ1-2; d_call: NA; cdr3_aa: CASSVNRDRVEGYTF; cdr3_nt: TGTGCCAGCAGTGTCAACAGGGATAGGGTAGAGGGCTACACCTTC
clone_size: few; v_call: TRBV7-9; j_call: TRBJ2-1; d_call: TRBD2; cdr3_aa: CASSPSGRGYNEQFF; cdr3_nt: TGTGCCAGCAGCCCCAGCGGGAGGGGATACAATGAGCAGTTCTTC
clone_size: few; v_call: TRBV11-1; j_call: TRBJ1-2; d_call: NA; cdr3_aa: CASSLERGNGYTF; cdr3_nt: TGTGCCAGCAGCTTAGAGAGGGGGAATGGCTACACCTTC
clone_size: NA; v_call: TRBV27; j_call: TRBJ2-1; d_call: TRBD2; cdr3_aa: CASSLSGRTSFLSDEQFF; cdr3_nt: TGTGCCAGCAGTTTATCGGGGAGGACTAGCTTCCTGTCGGATGAGCAGTTCTTC
clone_size: NA; v_call: TRBV27; j_call: TRBJ1-1; d_call: NA; cdr3_aa: CASSMEGYTEAFF; cdr3_nt: TGTGCCAGCAGTATGGAGGGTTACACTGAAGCTTTCTTT
clone_size: NA; v_call: TRBV30; j_call: TRBJ2-5; d_call: NA; cdr3_aa: CAWSDGGTKTQYF; cdr3_nt: TGTGCCTGGAGTGACGGGGGTACGAAGACCCAGTACTTC
clone_size: few; v_call: TRBV11-2; j_call: TRBJ1-1; d_call: TRBD1; cdr3_aa: CASSLSRGQGNGAFF; cdr3_nt: TGTGCCAGCAGCTTGTCGCGAGGACAGGGGAACGGAGCTTTCTTT
clone_size: NA; v_call: TRBV6-5; j_call: TRBJ2-3; d_call: NA; cdr3_aa: CASRTVSTDTQYF; cdr3_nt: TGTGCCAGCAGGACTGTTAGCACAGATACGCAGTATTTT
clone_size: NA; v_call: TRBV6-6; j_call: TRBJ2-3; d_call: TRBD2; cdr3_aa: CASRTSRDYTDTQYF; cdr3_nt: TGTGCCAGCAGGACCTCAAGGGACTACACAGATACGCAGTATTTT
clone_size: NA; v_call: TRBV13; j_call: TRBJ2-2; d_call: NA; cdr3_aa: CASSRTSLWIGELFF; cdr3_nt: TGTGCCAGCAGCCGTACTAGTCTGTGGATCGGGGAGCTGTTTTTT
clone_size: NA; v_call: TRBV4-1; j_call: TRBJ2-7; d_call: NA; cdr3_aa: CASSQDGSLYEQYF; cdr3_nt: TGCGCCAGCAGCCAAGATGGGAGTCTCTACGAGCAGTACTTC
clone_size: NA; v_call: TRBV25-1; j_call: TRBJ2-3; d_call: TRBD1; cdr3_aa: CASSITGAETDTQYF; cdr3_nt: TGTGCCAGCAGTATAACAGGGGCCGAAACAGATACGCAGTATTTT
clone_size: NA; v_call: TRBV30; j_call: TRBJ1-5; d_call: TRBD1; cdr3_aa: CAWRSQGALGQPQHF; cdr3_nt: TGTGCCTGGAGATCACAGGGGGCTCTGGGTCAGCCCCAGCATTTT
clone_size: NA; v_call: TRBV11-2; j_call: TRBJ2-7; d_call: NA; cdr3_aa: CASSHYEQYF; cdr3_nt: TGTGCCAGCAGCCACTACGAGCAGTACTTC
clone_size: NA; v_call: TRBV20-1; j_call: TRBJ1-1; d_call: NA; cdr3_aa: CSAPPSTEAFF; cdr3_nt: TGCAGTGCCCCGCCGAGTACTGAAGCTTTCTTT
clone_size: NA; v_call: TRBV19; j_call: TRBJ1-4; d_call: NA; cdr3_aa: CASSIGVATNEKLFF; cdr3_nt: TGTGCCAGTAGTATCGGAGTTGCAACTAATGAAAAACTGTTTTTT
clone_size: NA; v_call: TRBV2; j_call: TRBJ1-4; d_call: NA; cdr3_aa: CASRGGSTNEKLFF; cdr3_nt: TGTGCCAGCAGGGGGGGGTCAACTAATGAAAAACTGTTTTTT
clone_size: NA; v_call: TRBV7-3; j_call: TRBJ2-7; d_call: TRBD1; cdr3_aa: CASSWTGRHEQYF; cdr3_nt: TGTGCCAGCAGCTGGACAGGGCGCCACGAGCAGTACTTC
clone_size: NA; v_call: TRBV2; j_call: TRBJ1-6; d_call: NA; cdr3_aa: CARKLQTQNSPLHF; cdr3_nt: TGTGCCCGGAAGTTGCAGACACAGAATTCACCCCTCCACTTT
clone_size: NA; v_call: TRBV21-1; j_call: TRBJ1-3; d_call: NA; cdr3_aa: CASSKPPPGRGYF; cdr3_nt: TGTGCCAGCAGCAAACCTCCCCCCGGGAGAGGGTATTTT